The sequence of this T cell receptor beta chain was determined in a study of T-cell reconstitution after alpha-beta-depleted transplantation in children. As it was prepared, the TCRbeta library received unique molecular identifiers. Each CDR3 protein is one row after TCRdb ran MiXCR on the PCR reads. The repertoire holds 500,000 or so distinct CDR3 sequences, with over 25% as singletons. From germline, CDR1 is DFQATT and CDR2 SNEGSKA (reference sequence). The CDR3 covers 15 residues. V was cut by 0 bases and J by 1 base, with 10 bases left in between. The source was PBMCs from the stem cell graft donor, collected from the stem cell graft. The TCR was taken from a human donor who donated a stem cell graft to a child with aplastic anemia. The chain combines TRBV20-1 with TRBJ2-4; D remains ambiguous. The CDR3 loop reads CSARDSLRAKNIQYF. For the CDR3, the DNA is TGCAGTGCTAGAGATTCCCTCCGCGCCAAAAACATTCAGTACTTC.